This paragraph covers one T cell receptor beta chain sequence. The antigen is undetermined. CDR1 and CDR2 from the germline V gene are MGHRA and YSYEKL. The CDR3 sequence is 13 residues long. Together with a sample-barcoded 5' primer, a J-beta primer mix was included in a second PCR lasting about 6 to 11 cycles. One entry per CDR3 protein results from TCRdb running MiXCR on the 5' RACE reads. The table has 1.8 million or so distinct CDR3 sequences, around 40% seen once. This entry belongs to a study of blood T cells in healthy people across ages. Notes on the study in general: Older age went with lower TCR beta diversity per million T cells, in a roughly linear way. Researchers judged that diversity estimates from one million T cells fell short of true values. Because sorting was not performed, PBMCs prevented conclusive naive versus antigen-experienced comparison.

Sequencing input: blood. The chain has TRBV4-1 and TRBJ2-4, with D uncertain. The J call may not be correct, given that the DNA end is closer to TRBJ2-5. The sequence was obtained from a human donor in good health. The CDR3, as DNA: TGCGCCAGCAGCCAAGACAAAGAAGAGACCCAGTACTTC. Its translation is CASSQDKEETQYF.